One sample yielded the 14 T cell receptor beta chains listed below, sequenced in a study of CD8 T cells in ankylosing spondylitis. Study results and limitations: A TCR beta motif of fewer than ten highly homologous variants appeared characteristic of ankylosing spondylitis blood.

Their specific antigens are unknown. MiXCR, applied by TCRdb to the 5' RACE reads, yields one record per CDR3 protein. Here the sample spans 700,000 or so distinct CDR3 sequences, under 20% being singletons. The sample comprised blood, either unsorted or a sorted T cell fraction (not recorded which). The source of these receptors is a male donor with ankylosing spondylitis.

The chain links TRBV29-1 to TRBJ1-2, with D unresolved. Germline V lookup: CDR1 SQVTM, CDR2 ANQGSEA. V shed 4 bases and J shed 2 bases, with 14 bases lying between them. The CDR3 is made up of 14 amino acids. The CDR3 sequence is CSVVLLGRNYGYTF. CDR3 DNA: TGCAGCGTTGTCCTCCTAGGGAGGAACTATGGCTACACCTTC.

The genes are TRBV5-5 and TRBJ1-2, with unresolved D. The V and J ends lost 1 base and 1 base respectively, with 14 bases between them. The CDR3 totals 16 residues. Germline loops: CDR1 SGHKS, CDR2 YYEKEE (reference sequence). The CDR3 DNA reads TGTGCCAGCAGCTTGACTCTATTTGACCGTAACTATGGCTACACCTTC. As protein: CASSLTLFDRNYGYTF.

The J gene is TRBJ2-7, the V gene TRBV29-1, with 9 bases lining up with TRBD2. The germline V gene has CDR1 SQVTM and CDR2 ANQGSEA. The CDR3 contains 12 residues. V lost 6 bases to trimming and J lost 2 bases; unmatched junction nucleotides: 2. The CDR3 loop is CSVRGGTYEQYF. CDR3 nucleotides: TGCAGCGTGCGGGGGGGGACCTACGAGCAGTACTTC.

This clonotype showed up just a few times. The chain is built from TRBV28 and TRBJ2-2, with TRBD2 identical over 8 bases. V shed 7 bases, J shed 6 bases, and the junction held 4 bases outside the gene matches. CDR3 length: 13 amino acids. Germline CDR1 is MDHEN and CDR2 is SYDVKM. This chain's CDR3 is CASNGRAPGELFF. In DNA, the CDR3 is TGTGCCAGCAACGGGAGGGCCCCCGGGGAGCTGTTTTTT. The whole variable domain, remainder taken from reference TRBV28 and TRBJ2-2, is DVKVTQSSRYLVKRTGEKVFLECVQDMDHENMFWYRQDPGLGLRLIYFSYDVKMKEKGDIPEGYSVSREKKERFSLILESASTNQTSMYLCASNGRAPGELFFGEGSRLTVL.

J is TRBJ2-3 and V is TRBV5-1; 8 bases match TRBD2. Trimming removed 0 bases from V and 2 bases from J; junction bases left unmatched: 8. Germline V CDR1 and CDR2: SGHRS, YFSETQ. The CDR3 runs 17 residues. CDR3 protein: CASSLEGAGVLTDTQYF. In DNA, the CDR3 is TGCGCCAGCAGCTTGGAAGGAGCGGGGGTTCTCACAGATACGCAGTATTTT.

This chain connects TRBV9 to TRBJ1-1; 8 nucleotides align to TRBD1. V shed 4 bases and J 4 bases; nucleotides not matched to a gene: 18. CDR1 and CDR2 (germline): SGDLS, YYNGEE. This CDR3 has 18 amino acids. Here the CDR3 reads CASSLSPSGTGRGTEAFF. In DNA, the CDR3 is TGTGCCAGCAGCCTCTCCCCCTCCGGGACAGGACGGGGCACTGAAGCTTTCTTT.

The gene calls are TRBV11-2 and TRBJ2-5; tentatively, D is TRBD1 (5 bases). CDR3 size: 15 residues. Trimming removed 0 bases from V and 2 bases from J, with 10 bases in between. Germline V lookup: CDR1 SGHAT, CDR2 FQNNGV. CDR3 loop: CASSLDRGGQETQYF. The CDR3 DNA sequence: TGTGCCAGCAGCTTAGATAGGGGCGGACAAGAGACCCAGTACTTC. The whole variable domain, remainder taken from reference TRBV11-2 and TRBJ2-5, is EAGVAQSPRYKIIEKRQSVAFWCNPISGHATLYWYQQILGQGPKLLIQFQNNGVVDDSQLPKDRFSAERLKGVDSTLKIQPAKLEDSAVYLCASSLDRGGQETQYFGPGTRLLVL.

This clonotype was counted only a few times. The chain couples TRBV15 to TRBJ2-1; possible D gene TRBD2, 7 bases. Germline V CDR1 and CDR2: LNHNV, YYDKDF (reference sequence). This CDR3 has 15 residues. V was shortened by 3 bases and J by 9 bases, with 18 bases between the two germline ends. The CDR3 nucleotides are TGTGCCACCAGCAGTGGGGGGGGCTATTTTGGTGAGCAGTTCTTC. The encoded protein is CATSSGGGYFGEQFF.

The genes are TRBV27 and TRBJ2-7; TRBD1 aligns across 9 bases. With V trimmed by 6 bases and J by 4 bases, 7 bases remained unmatched. Germline CDR1 and CDR2: MNHEY and SMNVEV (reference sequence). The length of the CDR3 is 14 residues. CDR3 amino acids: CASRKQGARYEQYF. For the CDR3, the DNA is TGTGCCAGCAGGAAACAGGGGGCAAGATACGAGCAGTACTTC.

The rearrangement joins TRBV5-1 to TRBJ1-4; the D is unclear. The germline gives CDR1 SGHRS, CDR2 YFSETQ. V was clipped by 4 bases and J by 0 bases, with 10 bases between them. The CDR3 runs 15 residues. This CDR3 is CASSGGRTTNEKLFF. The CDR3 DNA is TGCGCCAGCAGCGGAGGACGGACAACTAATGAAAAACTGTTTTTT. The full variable domain, with the rest looked up from reference TRBV5-1 and TRBJ1-4, is KAGVTQTPRYLIKTRGQQVTLSCSPISGHRSVSWYQQTPGQGLQFLFEYFSETQRNKGNFPGRFSGRQFSNSRSEMNVSTLELGDSALYLCASSGGRTTNEKLFFGSGTQLSVL.

This clonotype was recorded at least ten times. The chain is built from TRBV11-2 and TRBJ1-2; the D is unclear. Trimming removed 3 bases at V and 0 bases at J, with 8 bases between. The germline V gene has CDR1 SGHAT and CDR2 FQNNGV. This CDR3 region has 14 residues. The CDR3 DNA follows: TGTGCCAGCAGCTTGGGCAGTTCTAACTATGGCTACACCTTC. Amino acid sequence: CASSLGSSNYGYTF.

The chain couples TRBV12-3 or TRBV12-4 to TRBJ1-1, with TRBD1 matching over 9 bases. Unmatched junction bases numbered 11, after V lost 5 bases and J lost 4 bases. The CDR3 totals 16 residues. Written as DNA, the CDR3 is TGTGCCAGCAGTAACAACCGGGACAGGGCAGGCACTGAAGCTTTCTTT. This encodes CASSNNRDRAGTEAFF.

V and J are TRBV7-9 and TRBJ1-2; a weak D match, TRBD1 (5 bases). The CDR3 runs to 13 residues. The V end was cut by 6 bases, the J end by 8 bases, with 16 bases between. Germline values: CDR1 SEHNR, CDR2 FQNEAQ (reference sequence). The CDR3 DNA is TGTGCCAGCAGAAGGACAACAGAGCGGGGCTACACCTTC. It translates to CASRRTTERGYTF.

The sample holds a few counts of this clonotype. This rearrangement joins TRBV5-1 to TRBJ1-1, with a possible D match to TRBD1 (6 bases). The germline V gene encodes CDR1 SGHRS and CDR2 YFSETQ. The CDR3 has 17 residues. Trimming took off 0 bases at V and 0 bases at J, with 15 bases between the two ends. The CDR3, as DNA: TGCGCCAGCAGCTTGGGTGGGGGCGCGCCCATGAACACTGAAGCTTTCTTT. Residues: CASSLGGGAPMNTEAFF.